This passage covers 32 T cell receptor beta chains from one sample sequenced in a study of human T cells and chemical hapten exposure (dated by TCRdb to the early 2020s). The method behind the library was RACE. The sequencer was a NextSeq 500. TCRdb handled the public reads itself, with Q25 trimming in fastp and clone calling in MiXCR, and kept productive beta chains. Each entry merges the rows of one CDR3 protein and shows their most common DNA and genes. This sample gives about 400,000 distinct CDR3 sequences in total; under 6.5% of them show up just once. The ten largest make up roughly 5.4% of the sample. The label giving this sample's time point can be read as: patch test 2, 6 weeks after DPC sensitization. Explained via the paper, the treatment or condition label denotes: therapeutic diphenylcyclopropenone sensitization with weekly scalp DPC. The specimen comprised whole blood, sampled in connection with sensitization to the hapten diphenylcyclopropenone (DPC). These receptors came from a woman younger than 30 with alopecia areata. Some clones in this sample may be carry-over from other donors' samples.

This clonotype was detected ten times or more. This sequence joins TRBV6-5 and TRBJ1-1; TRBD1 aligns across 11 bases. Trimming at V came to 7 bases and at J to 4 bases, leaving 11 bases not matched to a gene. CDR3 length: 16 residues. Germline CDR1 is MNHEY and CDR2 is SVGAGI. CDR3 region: CASTIHAGTGGTEAFF. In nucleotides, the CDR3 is TGTGCCAGCACTATTCATGCCGGGACAGGGGGCACTGAAGCTTTCTTT.

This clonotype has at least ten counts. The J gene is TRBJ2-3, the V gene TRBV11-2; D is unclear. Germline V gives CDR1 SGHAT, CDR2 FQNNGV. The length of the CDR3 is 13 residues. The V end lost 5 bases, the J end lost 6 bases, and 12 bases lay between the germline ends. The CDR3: CASSPFDRDTQYF. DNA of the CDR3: TGTGCCAGCAGCCCCTTCGATCGGGATACGCAGTATTTT.

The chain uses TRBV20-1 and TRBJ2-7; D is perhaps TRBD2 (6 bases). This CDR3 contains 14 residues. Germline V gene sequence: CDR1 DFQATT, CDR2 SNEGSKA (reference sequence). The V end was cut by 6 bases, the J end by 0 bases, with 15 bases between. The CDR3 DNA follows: TGCAGTGCAATGACTAGTGCCGGCTCCTACGAGCAGTACTTC. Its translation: CSAMTSAGSYEQYF.

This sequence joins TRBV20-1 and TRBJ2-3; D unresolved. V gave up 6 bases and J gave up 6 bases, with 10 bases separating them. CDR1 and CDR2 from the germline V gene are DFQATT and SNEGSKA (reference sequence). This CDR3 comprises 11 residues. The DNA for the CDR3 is TGCAGTGCCGTCCCTCGGGATACGCAGTATTTT. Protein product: CSAVPRDTQYF.

The DNA for the CDR3 is TGCAGTGCTAGAGATTTAGCGGGGGGGCGTCCAGTGGATACGCAGTATTTT. It encodes CSARDLAGGRPVDTQYF. The chain joins TRBV20-1 to TRBJ2-3, with 11 bases aligning to TRBD2. CDR1 and CDR2 (germline): DFQATT, SNEGSKA (reference sequence). V dropped 0 bases and J dropped 6; count of bases not matched to a gene: 11. This CDR3 has 17 residues.

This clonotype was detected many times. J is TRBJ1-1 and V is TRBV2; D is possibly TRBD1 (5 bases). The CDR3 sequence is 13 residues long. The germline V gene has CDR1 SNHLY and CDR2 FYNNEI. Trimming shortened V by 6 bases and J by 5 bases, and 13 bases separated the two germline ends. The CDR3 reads CASSSGLSTEAFF. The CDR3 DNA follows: TGTGCCAGCAGCTCAGGGTTAAGTACTGAAGCTTTCTTT.

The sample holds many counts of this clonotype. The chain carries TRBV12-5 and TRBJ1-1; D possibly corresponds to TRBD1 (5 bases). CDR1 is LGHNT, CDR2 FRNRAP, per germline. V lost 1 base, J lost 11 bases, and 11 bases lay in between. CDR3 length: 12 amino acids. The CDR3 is CASGLAGREAFF. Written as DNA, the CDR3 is TGTGCTAGTGGTTTGGCGGGCAGGGAGGCTTTCTTT.

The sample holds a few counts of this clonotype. CDR3 DNA: TGTGCCAGCAGTTACGGGCAGGGTGACGAGCAGTACTTC. Amino acid sequence: CASSYGQGDEQYF. The chain carries TRBV6-5 and TRBJ2-7, with a weak D call TRBD1 (5 bases). Germline V CDR1 and CDR2: MNHEY, SVGAGI. Deletions cut 2 bases from V and 5 bases from J, with 10 bases between. CDR3 length equals 13 residues.

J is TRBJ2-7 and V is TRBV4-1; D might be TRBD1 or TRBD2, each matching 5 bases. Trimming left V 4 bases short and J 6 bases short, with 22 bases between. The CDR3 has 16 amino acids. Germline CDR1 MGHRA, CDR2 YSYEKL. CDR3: CASSLDSGASSGEQYF. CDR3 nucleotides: TGCGCCAGCAGCCTGGACTCCGGGGCCTCGAGTGGCGAGCAGTACTTC.

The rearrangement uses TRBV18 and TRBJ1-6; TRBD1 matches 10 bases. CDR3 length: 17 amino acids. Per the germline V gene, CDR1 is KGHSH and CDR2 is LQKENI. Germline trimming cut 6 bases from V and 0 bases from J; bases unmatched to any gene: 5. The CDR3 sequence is CASSGQGQSSYNSPLHF. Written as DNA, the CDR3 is TGTGCCAGCTCGGGACAGGGGCAGAGCTCCTATAATTCACCCCTCCACTTT.

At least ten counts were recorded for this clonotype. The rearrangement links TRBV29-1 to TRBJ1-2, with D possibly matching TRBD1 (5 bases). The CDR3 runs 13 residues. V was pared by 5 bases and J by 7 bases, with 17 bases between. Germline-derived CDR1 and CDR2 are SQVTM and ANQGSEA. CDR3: CSVPSGTYGGYTF. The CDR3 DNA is TGCAGCGTTCCATCCGGGACTTATGGTGGCTACACCTTC. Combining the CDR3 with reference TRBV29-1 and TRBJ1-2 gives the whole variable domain SAVISQKPSRDICQRGTSLTIQCQVDSQVTMMFWYRQQPGQSLTLIATANQGSEATYESGFVIDKFPISRPNLTFSTLTVSNMSPEDSSIYLCSVPSGTYGGYTFGSGTRLTVV.

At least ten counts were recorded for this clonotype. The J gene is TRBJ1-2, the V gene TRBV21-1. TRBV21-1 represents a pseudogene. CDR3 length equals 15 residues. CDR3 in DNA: TGTGCCAGCAGCATGGAGGGGACCGATAGGCATGGCTACACCTTC. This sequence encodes CASSMEGTDRHGYTF.

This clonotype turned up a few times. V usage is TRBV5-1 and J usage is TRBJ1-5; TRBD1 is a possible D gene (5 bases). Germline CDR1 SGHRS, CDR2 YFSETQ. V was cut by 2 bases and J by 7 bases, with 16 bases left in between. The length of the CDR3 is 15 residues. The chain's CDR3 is CASSFSSGRVQPQHF. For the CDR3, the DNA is TGCGCCAGCAGCTTTAGTTCGGGGCGGGTACAGCCCCAGCATTTT. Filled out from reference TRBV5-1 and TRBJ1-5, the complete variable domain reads KAGVTQTPRYLIKTRGQQVTLSCSPISGHRSVSWYQQTPGQGLQFLFEYFSETQRNKGNFPGRFSGRQFSNSRSEMNVSTLELGDSALYLCASSFSSGRVQPQHFGDGTRLSIL.

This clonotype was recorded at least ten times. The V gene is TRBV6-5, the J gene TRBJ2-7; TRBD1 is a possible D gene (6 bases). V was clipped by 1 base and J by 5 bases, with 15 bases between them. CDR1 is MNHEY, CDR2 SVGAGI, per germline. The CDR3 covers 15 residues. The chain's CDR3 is CASSYYAGDADEQYF. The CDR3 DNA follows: TGTGCCAGCAGTTACTACGCAGGGGACGCGGACGAGCAGTACTTC.

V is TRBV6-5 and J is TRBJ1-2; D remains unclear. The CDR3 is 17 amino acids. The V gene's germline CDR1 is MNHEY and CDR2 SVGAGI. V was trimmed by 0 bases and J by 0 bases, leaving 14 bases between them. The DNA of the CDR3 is TGTGCCAGCAGTTACTCGATGGGTGATAACTCTAACTATGGCTACACCTTC. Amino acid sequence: CASSYSMGDNSNYGYTF.

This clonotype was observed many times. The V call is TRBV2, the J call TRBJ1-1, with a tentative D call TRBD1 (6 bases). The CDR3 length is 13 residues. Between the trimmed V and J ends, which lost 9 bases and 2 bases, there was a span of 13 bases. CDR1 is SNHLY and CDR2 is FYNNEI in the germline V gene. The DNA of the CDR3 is TGTGCCAGAGAGGGGACATTAAACACTGAAGCTTTCTTT. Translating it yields CAREGTLNTEAFF.

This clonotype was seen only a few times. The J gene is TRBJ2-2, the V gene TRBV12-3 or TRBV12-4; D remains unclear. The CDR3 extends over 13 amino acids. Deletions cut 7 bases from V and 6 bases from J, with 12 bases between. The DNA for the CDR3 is TGTGCCAGCACAAATAGTGCTGCCGGGGAGCTGTTTTTT. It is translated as CASTNSAAGELFF.

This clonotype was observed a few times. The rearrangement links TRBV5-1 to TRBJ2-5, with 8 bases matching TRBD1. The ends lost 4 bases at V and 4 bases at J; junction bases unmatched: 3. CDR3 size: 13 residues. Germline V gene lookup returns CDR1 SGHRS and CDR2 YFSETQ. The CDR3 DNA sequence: TGCGCCAGCAGCCAGGACAGGGTAGAGACCCAGTACTTC. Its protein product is CASSQDRVETQYF.

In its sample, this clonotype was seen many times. The CDR3 protein is CASTKPGTKFNSPLHF. Here the CDR3 DNA reads TGTGCCAGCACCAAACCCGGGACAAAGTTCAATTCACCCCTCCACTTT. The chain has TRBV28 and TRBJ1-6, with D possibly TRBD1 on 6 matching bases. From germline, CDR1 is MDHEN and CDR2 SYDVKM. The V end was cut by 7 bases, the J end by 7 bases, with 20 bases between. There are 16 residues in the CDR3.

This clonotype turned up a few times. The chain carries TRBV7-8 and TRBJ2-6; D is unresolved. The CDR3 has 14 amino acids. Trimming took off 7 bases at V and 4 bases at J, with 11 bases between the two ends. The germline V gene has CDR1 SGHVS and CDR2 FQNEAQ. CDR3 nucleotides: TGTGCCAGCACTCAGGCGCCCGGGGCCAACGTCCTGACTTTC. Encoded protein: CASTQAPGANVLTF.

In DNA form, the CDR3 reads TGCGCCAGCAGCTTGGACAGGGTTGGCATTCAGTACTTC. Its translation is CASSLDRVGIQYF. The rearrangement joins TRBV5-1 to TRBJ2-4, with D perhaps TRBD1 (6 bases). CDR3 size: 13 residues. Germline V gene lookup returns CDR1 SGHRS and CDR2 YFSETQ. Trimming shortened V by 0 bases and J by 9 bases, and 10 bases separated the two germline ends.

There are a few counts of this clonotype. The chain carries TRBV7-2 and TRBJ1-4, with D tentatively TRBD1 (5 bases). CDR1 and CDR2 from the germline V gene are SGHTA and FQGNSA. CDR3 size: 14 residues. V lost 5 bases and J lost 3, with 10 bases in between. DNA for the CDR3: TGTGCCAGCAGCCCCGACAGAGCTAATGAAAAACTGTTTTTT. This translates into CASSPDRANEKLFF.

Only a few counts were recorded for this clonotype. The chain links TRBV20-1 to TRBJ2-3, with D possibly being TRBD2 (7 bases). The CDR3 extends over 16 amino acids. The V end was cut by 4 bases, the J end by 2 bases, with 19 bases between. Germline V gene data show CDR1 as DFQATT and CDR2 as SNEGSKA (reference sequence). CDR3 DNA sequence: TGCAGTGCTAATCCTTTCGCGGGGGCGATCACAGATACGCAGTATTTT. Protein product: CSANPFAGAITDTQYF.

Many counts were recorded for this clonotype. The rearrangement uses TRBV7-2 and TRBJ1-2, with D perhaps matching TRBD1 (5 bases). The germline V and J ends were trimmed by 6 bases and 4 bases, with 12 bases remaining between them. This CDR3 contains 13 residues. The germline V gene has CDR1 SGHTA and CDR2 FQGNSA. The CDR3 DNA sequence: TGTGCCAGCAGGAATGGGGGTCGCTATGGCTACACCTTC. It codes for CASRNGGRYGYTF.

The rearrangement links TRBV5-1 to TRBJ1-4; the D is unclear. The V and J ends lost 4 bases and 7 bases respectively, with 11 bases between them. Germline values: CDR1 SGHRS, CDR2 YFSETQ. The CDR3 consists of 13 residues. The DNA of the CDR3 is TGCGCCAGCAGCCCCAATGGCGGTGAAAAACTGTTTTTT. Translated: CASSPNGGEKLFF.

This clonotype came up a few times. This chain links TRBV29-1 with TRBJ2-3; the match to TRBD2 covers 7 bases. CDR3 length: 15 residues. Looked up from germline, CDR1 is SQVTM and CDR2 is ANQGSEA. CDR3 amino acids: CASVRLAVSTDTQYF. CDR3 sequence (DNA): TGCGCCTCAGTGCGGCTAGCGGTGAGCACAGATACGCAGTATTTT.

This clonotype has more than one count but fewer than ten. The CDR3 protein is CASSQPSGELYNEQFF. The CDR3 nucleotides read TGTGCCAGCAGCCAACCTAGCGGGGAGCTCTACAATGAGCAGTTCTTC. V usage is TRBV3-1 and J usage is TRBJ2-1, with 9 bases matching TRBD2. The CDR3 contains 16 residues. The J segment lost 3 bases and the V segment lost 2 bases, leaving 5 bases of the junction unmatched. Germline-derived CDR1 and CDR2 are LGHDT and YNNKEL (reference sequence).

Here the CDR3 DNA reads TGTGCCAGCAGTCGAGGAGGGGGGAGCTCCTACAATGAGCAGTTCTTC. Translation: CASSRGGGSSYNEQFF. This chain uses TRBV2 with TRBJ2-1; D is perhaps TRBD1 or TRBD2 (6 bases each). The CDR3 runs 16 residues. Germline V gene lookup returns CDR1 SNHLY and CDR2 FYNNEI. V lost 5 bases and J lost 0, with 14 bases in between. The full variable domain, with the rest looked up from reference TRBV2 and TRBJ2-1, is EPEVTQTPSHQVTQMGQEVILRCVPISNHLYFYWYRQILGQKVEFLVSFYNNEISEKSEIFDDQFSVERPDGSNFTLKIRSTKLEDSAMYFCASSRGGGSSYNEQFFGPGTRLTVL.

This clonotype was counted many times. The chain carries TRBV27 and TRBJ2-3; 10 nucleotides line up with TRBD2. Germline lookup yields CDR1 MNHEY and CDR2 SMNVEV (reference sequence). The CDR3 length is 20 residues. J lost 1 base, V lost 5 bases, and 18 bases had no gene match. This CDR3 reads CASSPGPQRGGLGGTDTQYF. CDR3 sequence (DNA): TGTGCCAGCAGTCCTGGCCCCCAGCGGGGGGGGTTGGGTGGCACAGATACGCAGTATTTT.

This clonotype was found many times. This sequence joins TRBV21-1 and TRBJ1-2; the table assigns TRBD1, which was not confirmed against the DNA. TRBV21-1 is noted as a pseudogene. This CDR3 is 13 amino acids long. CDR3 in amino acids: CARGRRNHYGYTF. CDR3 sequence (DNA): TGTGCCCGGGGGCGACGGAACCACTATGGCTACACCTTC.

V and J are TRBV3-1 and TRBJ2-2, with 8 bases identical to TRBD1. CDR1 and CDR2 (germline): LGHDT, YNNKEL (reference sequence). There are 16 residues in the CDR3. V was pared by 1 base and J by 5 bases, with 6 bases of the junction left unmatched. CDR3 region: CASSQVSDRVTGELFF. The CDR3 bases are TGTGCCAGCAGCCAAGTCTCGGACAGGGTAACCGGGGAGCTGTTTTTT.

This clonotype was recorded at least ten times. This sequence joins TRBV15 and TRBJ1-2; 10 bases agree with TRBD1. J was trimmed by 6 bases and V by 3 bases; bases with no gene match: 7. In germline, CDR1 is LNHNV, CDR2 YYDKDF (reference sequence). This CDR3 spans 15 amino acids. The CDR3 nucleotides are TGTGCCACCAGCAGCCGGGACAGGGGTGCCAATGGCTACACCTTC. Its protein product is CATSSRDRGANGYTF.